This T cell receptor (beta chain) was documented in a study of T cells after somatic rescue of genetic block (dated by TCRdb to between 2020 and 2021). Regarding the research as a whole: What the study looked at was long-term robustness, specifically in a T-cell system that came about through somatic rescue of a genetic block in T-cell development.

In this sample, this clone turned up once. It lacks a known antigen. No qualities accompany the bases; no much larger clone lies one base away. The CDR3 goes from the cysteine to the phenylalanine over 13 residues. Left in the record is the CDR3 DNA by itself, 39 bases read in frame from the first base. Per the germline V gene, WSHSY is the CDR1 and SAAADI is the CDR2. The trim is 3 bases for V and 4 bases for J, with a gap of 8 bases between the germline ends. Library construction relied on the immunoSEQ multiplex PCR assay. The clones in this table, taken by TCRdb from immuneACCESS, are in-frame only. Not every clone is retained; where verified, under half of the shortfall comes from an unresolved V gene, and the cause of the rest is unknown. The sample yields approximately 10,000 clones; 71% were counted once. Jointly, the top ten make up less than 15% of the sample.

This chain joins TRBV10-2 to TRBJ2-3; no confident D gene assignment can be made. The origin of this receptor is a boy aged 5-17 years. Sequenced: peripheral blood mononuclear cells (PBMCs). The DNA reads TGCGCCAGCAGTGAAGTCTCCCCAGATACGCAGTATTTT. The resulting protein is CASSEVSPDTQYF.